This T cell receptor (beta chain) was identified during a study of cytomegalovirus exposure and HLA in healthy donors. Study at large: Drawn from HLA-typed donors, around 85 million unique TCRs were held in an early data release.

To note about this clone: The sample carries other DNA sequences with the same CDR3.

The V gene lost 10 bases and the J gene lost 5 bases, with 14 bases spanning the gap. This CDR3 region has 12 residues. Germline values: CDR1 LNHDA, CDR2 SQIVND (reference sequence). PCR employed 60 Vbeta and 13 Jbeta primers. The protocol was immunoSEQ multiplex PCR, while the TCRdb copy is restricted to in-frame clones and leaves out a portion. Among some 150,000 clones listed, approximately 79% were seen once. Sequencing used PBMCs. The receptor was derived from a male donor in good health and CMV-seronegative. The chain is built from TRBV19 and TRBJ1-2; no clear D gene. The CDR3 DNA sequence: TGTGCCACCCCCCCGCGCTGGTATGGCTACACCTTC. Translated, it gives CATPPRWYGYTF.